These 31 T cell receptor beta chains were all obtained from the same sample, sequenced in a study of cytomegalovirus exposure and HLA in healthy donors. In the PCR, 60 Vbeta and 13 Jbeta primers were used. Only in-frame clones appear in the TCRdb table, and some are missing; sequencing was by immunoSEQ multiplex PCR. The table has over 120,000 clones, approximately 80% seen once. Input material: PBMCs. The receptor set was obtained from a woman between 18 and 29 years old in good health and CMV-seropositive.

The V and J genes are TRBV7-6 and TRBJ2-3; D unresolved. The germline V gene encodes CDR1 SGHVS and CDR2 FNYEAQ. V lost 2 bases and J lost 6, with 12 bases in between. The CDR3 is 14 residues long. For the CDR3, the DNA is TGTGCCAGCAGCTTAACCTACTATAGGGATACGCAGTATTTT. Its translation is CASSLTYYRDTQYF.

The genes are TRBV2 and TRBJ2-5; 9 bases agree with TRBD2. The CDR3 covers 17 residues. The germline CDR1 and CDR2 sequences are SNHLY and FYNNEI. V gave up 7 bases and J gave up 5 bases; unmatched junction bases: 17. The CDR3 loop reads CASIPGRAGGPRETQYF. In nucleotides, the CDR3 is TGTGCCAGCATTCCCGGACGCGCGGGGGGGCCTCGGGAGACCCAGTACTTC. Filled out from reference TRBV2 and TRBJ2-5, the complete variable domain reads EPEVTQTPSHQVTQMGQEVILRCVPISNHLYFYWYRQILGQKVEFLVSFYNNEISEKSEIFDDQFSVERPDGSNFTLKIRSTKLEDSAMYFCASIPGRAGGPRETQYFGPGTRLLVL.

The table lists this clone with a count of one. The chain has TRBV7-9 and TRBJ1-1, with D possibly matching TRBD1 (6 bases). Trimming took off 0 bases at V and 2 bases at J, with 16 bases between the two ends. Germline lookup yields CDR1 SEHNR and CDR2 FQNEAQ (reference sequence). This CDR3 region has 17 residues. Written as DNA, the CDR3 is TGTGCCAGCAGCTTAGCGGGTATCAGGGACACCAACACTGAAGCTTTCTTT. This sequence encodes CASSLAGIRDTNTEAFF. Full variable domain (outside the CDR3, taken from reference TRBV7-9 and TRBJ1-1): DTGVSQNPRHKITKRGQNVTFRCDPISEHNRLYWYRQTLGQGPEFLTYFQNEAQLEKSRLLSDRFSAERPKGSFSTLEIQRTEQGDSAMYLCASSLAGIRDTNTEAFFGQGTRLTVV.

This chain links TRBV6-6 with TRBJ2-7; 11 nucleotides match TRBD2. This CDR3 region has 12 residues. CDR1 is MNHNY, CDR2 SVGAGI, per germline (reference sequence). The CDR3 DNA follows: TGTGCTATAGCGGGGGGGCCGGGCGAGCAGTACTTC. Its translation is CAIAGGPGEQYF.

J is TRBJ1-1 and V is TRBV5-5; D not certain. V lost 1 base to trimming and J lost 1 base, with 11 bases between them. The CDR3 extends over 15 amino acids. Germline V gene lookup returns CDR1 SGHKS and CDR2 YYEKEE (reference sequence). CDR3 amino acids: CASSLLIAGNTEAFF. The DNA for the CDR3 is TGTGCCAGCAGCTTGTTGATCGCAGGGAACACTGAAGCTTTCTTT.

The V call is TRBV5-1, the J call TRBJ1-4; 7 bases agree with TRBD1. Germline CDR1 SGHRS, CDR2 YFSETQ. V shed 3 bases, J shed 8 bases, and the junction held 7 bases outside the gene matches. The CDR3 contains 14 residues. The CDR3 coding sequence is TGCGCCAGCAGCTCCGACAGGGTCGGGGAAAAACTGTTTTTT. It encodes CASSSDRVGEKLFF.

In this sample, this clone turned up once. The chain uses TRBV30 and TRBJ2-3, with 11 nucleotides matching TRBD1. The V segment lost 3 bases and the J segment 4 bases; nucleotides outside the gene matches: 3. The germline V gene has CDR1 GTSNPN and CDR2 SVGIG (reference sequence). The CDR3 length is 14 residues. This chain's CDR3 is CAWRVGQGADTQYF. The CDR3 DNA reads TGTGCCTGGAGGGTGGGACAGGGGGCAGATACGCAGTATTTT.

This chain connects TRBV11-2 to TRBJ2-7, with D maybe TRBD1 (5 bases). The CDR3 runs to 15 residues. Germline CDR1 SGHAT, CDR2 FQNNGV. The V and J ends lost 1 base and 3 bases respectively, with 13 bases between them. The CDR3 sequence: CASSLGPDRVYEQYF. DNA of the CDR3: TGTGCCAGCAGCTTAGGTCCCGACAGAGTCTACGAGCAGTACTTC.

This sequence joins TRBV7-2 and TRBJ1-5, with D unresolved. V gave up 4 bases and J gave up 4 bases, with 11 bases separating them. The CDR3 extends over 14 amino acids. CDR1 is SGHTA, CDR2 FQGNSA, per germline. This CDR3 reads CASSSRRGNQPQHF. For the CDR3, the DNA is TGTGCCAGCAGCTCTAGACGAGGAAATCAGCCCCAGCATTTT.

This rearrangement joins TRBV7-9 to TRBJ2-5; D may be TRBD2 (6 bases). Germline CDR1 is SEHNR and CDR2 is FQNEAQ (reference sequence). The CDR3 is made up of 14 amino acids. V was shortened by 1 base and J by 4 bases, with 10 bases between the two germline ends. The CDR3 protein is CASSLGAEGETQYF. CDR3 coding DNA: TGTGCCAGCAGCTTAGGGGCGGAGGGAGAGACCCAGTACTTC.

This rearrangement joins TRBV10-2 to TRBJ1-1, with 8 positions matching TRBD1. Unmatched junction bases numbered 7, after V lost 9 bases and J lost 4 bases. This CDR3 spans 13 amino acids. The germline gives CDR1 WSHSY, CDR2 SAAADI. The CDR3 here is CASQGALGTEAFF. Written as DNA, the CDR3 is TGCGCCAGTCAGGGGGCGCTTGGCACTGAAGCTTTCTTT.

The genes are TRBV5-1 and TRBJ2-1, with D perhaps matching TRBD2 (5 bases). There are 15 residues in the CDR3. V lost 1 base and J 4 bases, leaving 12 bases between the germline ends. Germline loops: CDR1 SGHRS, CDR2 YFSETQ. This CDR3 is CASSLNGVGYNEQFF. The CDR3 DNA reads TGCGCCAGCAGCTTGAACGGGGTCGGGTACAATGAGCAGTTCTTC.

This CDR3 is CAITGGGGGYTF. In nucleotides, the CDR3 is TGTGCCATCACTGGAGGGGGCGGGGGCTACACCTTC. The chain links TRBV10-3 to TRBJ1-2, with 7 positions matching TRBD1. Germline V lookup: CDR1 ENHRY, CDR2 SYGVKD. Trimming removed 7 bases from V and 8 bases from J; junction bases left unmatched: 7. The CDR3 contains 12 residues.

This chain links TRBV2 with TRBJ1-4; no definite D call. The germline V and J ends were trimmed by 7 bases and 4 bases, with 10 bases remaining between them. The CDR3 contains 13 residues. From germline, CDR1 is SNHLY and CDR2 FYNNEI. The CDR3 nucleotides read TGTGCCAGCACGGAACAGTTTAATGAAAAACTGTTTTTT. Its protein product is CASTEQFNEKLFF.

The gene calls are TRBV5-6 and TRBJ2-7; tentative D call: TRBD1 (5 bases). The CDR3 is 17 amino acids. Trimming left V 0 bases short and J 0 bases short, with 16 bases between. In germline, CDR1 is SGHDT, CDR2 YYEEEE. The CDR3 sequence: CASSLGQGVVGSYEQYF. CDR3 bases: TGTGCCAGCAGCTTGGGTCAGGGTGTGGTTGGCTCCTACGAGCAGTACTTC.

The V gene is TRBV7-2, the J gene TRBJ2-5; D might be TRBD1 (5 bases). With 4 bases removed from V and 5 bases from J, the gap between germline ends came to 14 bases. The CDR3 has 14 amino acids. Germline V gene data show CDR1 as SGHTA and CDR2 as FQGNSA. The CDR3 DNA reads TGTGCCAGCAGCTCGTTAAGGGGTATTGAGACCCAGTACTTC. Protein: CASSSLRGIETQYF. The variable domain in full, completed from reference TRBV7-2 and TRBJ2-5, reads GAGVSQSPSNKVTEKGKDVELRCDPISGHTALYWYRQSLGQGLEFLIYFQGNSAPDKSGLPSDRFSAERTGGSVSTLTIQRTQQEDSAVYLCASSSLRGIETQYFGPGTRLLVL.

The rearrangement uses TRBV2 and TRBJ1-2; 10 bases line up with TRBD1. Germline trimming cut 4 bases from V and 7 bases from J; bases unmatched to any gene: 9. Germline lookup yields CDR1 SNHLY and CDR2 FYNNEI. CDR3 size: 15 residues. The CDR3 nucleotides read TGTGCCAGCAGTGCGGGGACAGGGGAAGAAGGTGGCTACACCTTC. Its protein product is CASSAGTGEEGGYTF. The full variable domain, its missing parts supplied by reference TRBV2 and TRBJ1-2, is EPEVTQTPSHQVTQMGQEVILRCVPISNHLYFYWYRQILGQKVEFLVSFYNNEISEKSEIFDDQFSVERPDGSNFTLKIRSTKLEDSAMYFCASSAGTGEEGGYTFGSGTRLTVV.

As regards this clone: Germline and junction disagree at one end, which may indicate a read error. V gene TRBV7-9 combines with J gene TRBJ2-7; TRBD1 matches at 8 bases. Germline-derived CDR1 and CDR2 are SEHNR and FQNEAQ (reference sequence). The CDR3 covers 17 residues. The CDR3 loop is CSSSLRGGDRGFYEQYF. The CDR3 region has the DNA TGTTCCAGCAGCTTAAGGGGCGGAGACAGGGGATTCTACGAGCAGTACTTC.

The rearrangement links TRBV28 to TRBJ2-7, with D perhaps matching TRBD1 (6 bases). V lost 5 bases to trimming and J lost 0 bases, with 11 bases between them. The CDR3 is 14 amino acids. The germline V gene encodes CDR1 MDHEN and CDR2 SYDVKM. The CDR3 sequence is CASSTGPSSYEQYF. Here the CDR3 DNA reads TGTGCCAGCAGTACAGGGCCTAGCTCCTACGAGCAGTACTTC.

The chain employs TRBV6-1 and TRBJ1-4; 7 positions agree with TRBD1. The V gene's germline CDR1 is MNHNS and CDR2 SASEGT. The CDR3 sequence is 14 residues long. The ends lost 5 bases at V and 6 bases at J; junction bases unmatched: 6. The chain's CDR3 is CASSLDRVDEKLFF. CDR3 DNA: TGTGCCAGCAGTCTCGACAGGGTTGATGAAAAACTGTTTTTT.

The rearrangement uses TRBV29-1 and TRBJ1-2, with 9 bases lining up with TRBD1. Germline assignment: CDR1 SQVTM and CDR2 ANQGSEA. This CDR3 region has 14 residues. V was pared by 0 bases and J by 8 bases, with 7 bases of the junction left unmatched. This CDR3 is CSVEEDRGPEGYTF. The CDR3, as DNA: TGCAGCGTTGAAGAGGACAGGGGTCCTGAGGGCTACACCTTC.

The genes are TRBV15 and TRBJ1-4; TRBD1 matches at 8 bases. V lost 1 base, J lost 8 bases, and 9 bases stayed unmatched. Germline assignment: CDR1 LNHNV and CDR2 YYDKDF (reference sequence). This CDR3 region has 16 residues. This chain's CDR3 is CATSRGSGGGDEKLFF. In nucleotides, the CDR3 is TGTGCCACCAGCAGAGGTTCAGGGGGCGGAGACGAAAAACTGTTTTTT. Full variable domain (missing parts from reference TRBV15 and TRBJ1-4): DAMVIQNPRYQVTQFGKPVTLSCSQTLNHNVMYWYQQKSSQAPKLLFHYYDKDFNNEADTPDNFQSRRPNTSFCFLDIRSPGLGDTAMYLCATSRGSGGGDEKLFFGSGTQLSVL.

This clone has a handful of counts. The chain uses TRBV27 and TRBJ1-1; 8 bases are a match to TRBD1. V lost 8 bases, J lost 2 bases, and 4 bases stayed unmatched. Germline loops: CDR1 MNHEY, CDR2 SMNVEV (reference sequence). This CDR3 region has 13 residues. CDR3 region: CASLGTGNTEAFF. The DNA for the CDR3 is TGTGCCAGCCTAGGGACAGGCAACACTGAAGCTTTCTTT.

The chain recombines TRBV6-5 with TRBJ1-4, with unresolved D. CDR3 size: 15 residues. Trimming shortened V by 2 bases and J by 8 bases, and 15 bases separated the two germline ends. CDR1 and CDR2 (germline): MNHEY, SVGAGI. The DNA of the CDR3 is TGTGCCAGCAGTTACGAGACCCAGGTCCCGGAAAAACTGTTTTTT. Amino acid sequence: CASSYETQVPEKLFF.

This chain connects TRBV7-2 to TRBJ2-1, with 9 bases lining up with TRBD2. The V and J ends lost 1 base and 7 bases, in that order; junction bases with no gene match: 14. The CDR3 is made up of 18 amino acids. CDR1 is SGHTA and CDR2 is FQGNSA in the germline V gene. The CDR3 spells CASSLGLPSGDRRNEQFF. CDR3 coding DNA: TGTGCCAGCAGCTTAGGACTCCCTAGCGGGGATCGGAGGAATGAGCAGTTCTTC. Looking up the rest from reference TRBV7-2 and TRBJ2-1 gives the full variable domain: GAGVSQSPSNKVTEKGKDVELRCDPISGHTALYWYRQSLGQGLEFLIYFQGNSAPDKSGLPSDRFSAERTGGSVSTLTIQRTQQEDSAVYLCASSLGLPSGDRRNEQFFGPGTRLTVL.

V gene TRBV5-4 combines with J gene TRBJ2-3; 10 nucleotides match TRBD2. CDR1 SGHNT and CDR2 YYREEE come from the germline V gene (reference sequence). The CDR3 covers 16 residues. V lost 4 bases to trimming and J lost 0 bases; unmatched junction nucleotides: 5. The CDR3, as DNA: TGTGCCAGCAGCCTAGCGACTAGCGGGAGCACAGATACGCAGTATTTT. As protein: CASSLATSGSTDTQYF. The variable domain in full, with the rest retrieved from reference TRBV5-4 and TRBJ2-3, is ETGVTQSPTHLIKTRGQQVTLRCSSQSGHNTVSWYQQALGQGPQFIFQYYREEENGRGNFPPRFSGLQFPNYSSELNVNALELDDSALYLCASSLATSGSTDTQYFGPGTRLTVL.

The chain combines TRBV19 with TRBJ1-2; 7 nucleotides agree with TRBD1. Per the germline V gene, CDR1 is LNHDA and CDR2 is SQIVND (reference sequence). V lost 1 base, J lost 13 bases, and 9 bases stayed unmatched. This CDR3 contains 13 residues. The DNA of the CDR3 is TGTGCCAGTAGTATAGGGACAGGCGATCTACCCACCTTC. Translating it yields CASSIGTGDLPTF.

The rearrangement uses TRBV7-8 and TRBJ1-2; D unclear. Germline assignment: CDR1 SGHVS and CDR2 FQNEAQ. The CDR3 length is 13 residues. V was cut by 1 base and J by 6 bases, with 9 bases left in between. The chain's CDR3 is CASSLERTDGYTF. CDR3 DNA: TGTGCCAGCAGCTTAGAGCGAACCGATGGCTACACCTTC.

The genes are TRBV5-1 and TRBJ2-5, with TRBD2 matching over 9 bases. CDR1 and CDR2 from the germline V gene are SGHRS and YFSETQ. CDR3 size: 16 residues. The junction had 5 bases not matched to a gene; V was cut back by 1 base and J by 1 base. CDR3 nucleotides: TGCGCCAGCAGCTTGAGGAGCGGGGGGCGCCAAGAGACCCAGTACTTC. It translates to CASSLRSGGRQETQYF.

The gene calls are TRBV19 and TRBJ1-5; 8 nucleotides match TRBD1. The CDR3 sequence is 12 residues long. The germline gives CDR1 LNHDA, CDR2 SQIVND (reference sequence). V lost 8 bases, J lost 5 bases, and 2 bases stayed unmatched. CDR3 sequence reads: CASLTGDQPQHF. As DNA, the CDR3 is TGTGCCAGTCTGACAGGGGATCAGCCCCAGCATTTT.

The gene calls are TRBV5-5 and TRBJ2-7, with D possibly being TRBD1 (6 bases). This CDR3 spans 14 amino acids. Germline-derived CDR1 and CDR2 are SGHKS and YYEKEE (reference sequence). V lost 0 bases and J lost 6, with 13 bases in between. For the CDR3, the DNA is TGTGCCAGCAGCTTGGTATTAGGGGGTGTCGAGCAGTACTTC. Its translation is CASSLVLGGVEQYF.